These 20 T cell receptor beta chains came from one sample sequenced in a study of graft-versus-host responses after intestinal transplantation. Some clones are missing from TCRdb's copy, which holds only in-frame ones; the method was immunoSEQ multiplex PCR. This table holds tens of thousands of clones, 75% to 95% found once. Their antigen targets remain unknown. Source: unstimulated CD4+ T cells sorted from spleen or lymph node cells, taken before transplant. Source of these receptors: a human donor who was the organ donor for an intestinal transplant.

This chain joins TRBV4-2 and TRBJ2-6; weak D call: TRBD2 (5 bases). Per germline, CDR1 LGHNA and CDR2 YNFKEQ. The CDR3 sequence is 16 residues long. V lost 1 base and J lost 1, with 8 bases in between. The CDR3 protein is CASSQAGGSGANVLTF. CDR3 DNA: TGTGCCAGCAGCCAAGCGGGCGGGTCTGGGGCCAACGTCCTGACTTTC.

The chain employs TRBV19 and TRBJ1-2; a weak D match, TRBD1 (5 bases). This CDR3 is 14 amino acids long. The germline V and J ends were trimmed by 6 bases and 7 bases, with 18 bases remaining between them. The germline V gene encodes CDR1 LNHDA and CDR2 SQIVND (reference sequence). The CDR3: CASRPAGSSGGYTF. The CDR3 region has the DNA TGTGCCAGTAGGCCTGCAGGGTCTTCGGGTGGCTACACCTTC.

The rearrangement uses TRBV30 and TRBJ2-5; D possibly corresponds to TRBD1 (5 bases). Germline V CDR1 and CDR2: GTSNPN, SVGIG (reference sequence). Trimming took off 4 bases at V and 3 bases at J, with 9 bases between the two ends. CDR3 length equals 12 residues. The DNA for the CDR3 is TGTGCCTGGACAGGGTATGAAGAGACCCAGTACTTC. This sequence encodes CAWTGYEETQYF.

V gene TRBV6-6 combines with J gene TRBJ1-1; D may be TRBD1 (6 bases). The V gene lost 5 bases and the J gene lost 1 base, with 11 bases spanning the gap. In germline, CDR1 is MNHNY, CDR2 SVGAGI (reference sequence). The CDR3 spans 14 residues. CDR3 residues: CASSHKGGNTEAFF. The CDR3, as DNA: TGTGCCAGCAGTCATAAAGGGGGGAACACTGAAGCTTTCTTT.

This rearrangement joins TRBV10-1 to TRBJ2-5, with TRBD2 as a possible D gene (6 bases). The length of the CDR3 is 14 residues. V shed 4 bases and J shed 4 bases, with 13 bases lying between them. The germline V gene has CDR1 WNHNN and CDR2 SYGVQD (reference sequence). The CDR3 bases are TGCGCCAGCAGTGGTGGAGGGACGGGAGAGACCCAGTACTTC. It encodes CASSGGGTGETQYF.

This clone was recorded only once. The rearrangement uses TRBV30 and TRBJ2-7; 8 nucleotides align to TRBD2. The CDR3 sequence is 14 residues long. The V and J ends lost 6 bases and 2 bases, in that order; junction bases with no gene match: 9. Germline CDR1 GTSNPN, CDR2 SVGIG (reference sequence). CDR3 in amino acids: CACGRGLGAYEQYF. The CDR3 coding sequence is TGTGCCTGCGGTCGGGGACTAGGTGCCTACGAGCAGTACTTC.

V gene TRBV2 combines with J gene TRBJ2-2, with D perhaps matching TRBD2 (6 bases). The ends were cut back, 5 bases at V and 1 base at J, with 20 bases in the middle. Per germline, CDR1 SNHLY and CDR2 FYNNEI. The CDR3 totals 18 residues. CDR3 region: CASSSPPTRSLNTGELFF. The DNA of the CDR3 is TGTGCCAGCAGTTCTCCACCGACTAGATCCCTGAACACCGGGGAGCTGTTTTTT. The variable domain in full, with the rest retrieved from reference TRBV2 and TRBJ2-2, is EPEVTQTPSHQVTQMGQEVILRCVPISNHLYFYWYRQILGQKVEFLVSFYNNEISEKSEIFDDQFSVERPDGSNFTLKIRSTKLEDSAMYFCASSSPPTRSLNTGELFFGEGSRLTVL.

The genes are TRBV6-4 and TRBJ1-6, with no clear D. This CDR3 comprises 16 residues. Trimming removed 2 bases at V and 1 base at J, with 9 bases between. The V gene's germline CDR1 is MRHNA and CDR2 SNTAGT. As DNA, the CDR3 is TGTGCCAGCAGTGACAGTAAGACATCCTATAATTCACCCCTCCACTTT. Protein sequence: CASSDSKTSYNSPLHF.

DNA for the CDR3: TGCGCCAGCATTCGGCAGGGGAACCCCGGGGACACTGAAGCTTTCTTT. Protein product: CASIRQGNPGDTEAFF. This sequence joins TRBV4-1 and TRBJ1-1, with D tentatively TRBD1 (6 bases). The CDR3 extends over 16 amino acids. Deletions cut 7 bases from V and 3 bases from J, with 21 bases between. CDR1 is MGHRA, CDR2 YSYEKL, per germline.

A single count supports this clone. The gene calls are TRBV18 and TRBJ2-7; TRBD1 agrees at 10 bases. The germline CDR1 and CDR2 sequences are KGHSH and LQKENI. This CDR3 region has 15 residues. The V gene end was trimmed by 6 bases and the J gene end by 3 bases; junction bases not matched to a gene: 8. This CDR3 reads CASSLGQGYIYEQYF. The DNA for the CDR3 is TGTGCCAGCTCCCTGGGACAGGGGTACATCTACGAGCAGTACTTC.

The chain uses TRBV9 and TRBJ1-2, with 9 bases identical to TRBD1. CDR3 length: 14 residues. The V gene's germline CDR1 is SGDLS and CDR2 YYNGEE. V dropped 4 bases and J dropped 4; count of bases not matched to a gene: 5. CDR3 nucleotides: TGTGCCAGCAGCTACGACAGGGGGTTCTATGGCTACACCTTC. Translating it yields CASSYDRGFYGYTF.

V and J are TRBV12-5 and TRBJ2-2; a possible D gene is TRBD1 (6 bases). V lost 1 base and J lost 7, with 22 bases in between. CDR3 length: 18 amino acids. Germline CDR1 reads LGHNT; CDR2 reads FRNRAP. The CDR3 spells CASGLGIPSGQGIGELFF. In nucleotides, the CDR3 is TGTGCTAGTGGTTTGGGAATCCCCTCGGGACAAGGTATCGGGGAGCTGTTTTTT.

The V call is TRBV9, the J call TRBJ2-3; TRBD2 agrees at 13 bases. Germline values: CDR1 SGDLS, CDR2 YYNGEE. This CDR3 has 17 residues. Losses at the gene ends were 5 bases for V and 5 bases for J; bases not matched to a gene: 11. DNA of the CDR3: TGTGCCAGCAGTGCTCTGACTAGCGGGGGGCGAGAAGATACGCAGTATTTT. Protein sequence: CASSALTSGGREDTQYF.

The chain combines TRBV7-3 with TRBJ2-1, with a tentative D call TRBD1 (6 bases). From germline, CDR1 is SGHTA and CDR2 FQGTGA. The CDR3 is made up of 15 amino acids. V shed 2 bases and J shed 5 bases, with 13 bases lying between them. This CDR3 reads CASSLDGGAHNEQFF. The CDR3 DNA reads as TGTGCCAGCAGCTTAGATGGGGGCGCGCACAATGAGCAGTTCTTC.

This chain connects TRBV5-4 to TRBJ1-4; TRBD1 matches at 7 bases. V trimming: 5 bases; J trimming: 4 bases; junction bases outside the gene matches: 5. CDR3 length equals 14 residues. Germline values: CDR1 SGHNT, CDR2 YYREEE (reference sequence). CDR3 bases: TGTGCCAGCAGATCCGACAGGGTTAATGAAAAACTGTTTTTT. It codes for CASRSDRVNEKLFF.

The V call is TRBV2, the J call TRBJ2-2; the D is unclear. The CDR3 spans 15 residues. The ends were cut back, 0 bases at V and 5 bases at J, with 10 bases in the middle. Germline V gene sequence: CDR1 SNHLY, CDR2 FYNNEI. CDR3 residues: CASSEARIKTGELFF. CDR3 DNA: TGTGCCAGCAGTGAAGCGCGTATTAAGACCGGGGAGCTGTTTTTT.

The J gene is TRBJ2-4, the V gene TRBV5-4; a weak D match, TRBD1 (6 bases). There are 14 residues in the CDR3. V was clipped by 4 bases and J by 2 bases, with 10 bases between them. The germline V gene has CDR1 SGHNT and CDR2 YYREEE (reference sequence). The CDR3: CASSDGTTKNIQYF. The CDR3 DNA is TGTGCCAGCAGCGACGGGACAACCAAAAACATTCAGTACTTC.

There are a few counts of this clone. The V call is TRBV5-6, the J call TRBJ1-2; a weak D match, TRBD1 (5 bases). V was clipped by 4 bases and J by 5 bases, with 9 bases between them. The CDR3 extends over 12 amino acids. Germline lookup yields CDR1 SGHDT and CDR2 YYEEEE. CDR3 in amino acids: CASSAGHYGYTF. CDR3 DNA sequence: TGTGCCAGCAGCGCAGGACATTATGGCTACACCTTC.

The chain combines TRBV10-2 with TRBJ2-3, with 9 nucleotides matching TRBD2. Trimming removed 4 bases from V and 5 bases from J; junction bases left unmatched: 13. Germline V gene lookup returns CDR1 WSHSY and CDR2 SAAADI. This CDR3 comprises 17 residues. The CDR3: CASSVLAGGLGGDTQYF. In nucleotides, the CDR3 is TGCGCCAGCAGTGTTTTGGCGGGAGGGCTGGGGGGAGATACGCAGTATTTT.

This clone appeared a single time. The V and J genes are TRBV11-3 and TRBJ1-1; tentatively, D is TRBD1 (5 bases). The CDR3 length is 14 residues. V was pared by 3 bases and J by 12 bases, with 20 bases between. The V gene's germline CDR1 is SGHNT and CDR2 YENEEA. The CDR3 sequence is CASSFFGRGVSTFF. In DNA, the CDR3 is TGTGCCAGCAGCTTCTTCGGGAGGGGCGTCTCGACTTTCTTT.